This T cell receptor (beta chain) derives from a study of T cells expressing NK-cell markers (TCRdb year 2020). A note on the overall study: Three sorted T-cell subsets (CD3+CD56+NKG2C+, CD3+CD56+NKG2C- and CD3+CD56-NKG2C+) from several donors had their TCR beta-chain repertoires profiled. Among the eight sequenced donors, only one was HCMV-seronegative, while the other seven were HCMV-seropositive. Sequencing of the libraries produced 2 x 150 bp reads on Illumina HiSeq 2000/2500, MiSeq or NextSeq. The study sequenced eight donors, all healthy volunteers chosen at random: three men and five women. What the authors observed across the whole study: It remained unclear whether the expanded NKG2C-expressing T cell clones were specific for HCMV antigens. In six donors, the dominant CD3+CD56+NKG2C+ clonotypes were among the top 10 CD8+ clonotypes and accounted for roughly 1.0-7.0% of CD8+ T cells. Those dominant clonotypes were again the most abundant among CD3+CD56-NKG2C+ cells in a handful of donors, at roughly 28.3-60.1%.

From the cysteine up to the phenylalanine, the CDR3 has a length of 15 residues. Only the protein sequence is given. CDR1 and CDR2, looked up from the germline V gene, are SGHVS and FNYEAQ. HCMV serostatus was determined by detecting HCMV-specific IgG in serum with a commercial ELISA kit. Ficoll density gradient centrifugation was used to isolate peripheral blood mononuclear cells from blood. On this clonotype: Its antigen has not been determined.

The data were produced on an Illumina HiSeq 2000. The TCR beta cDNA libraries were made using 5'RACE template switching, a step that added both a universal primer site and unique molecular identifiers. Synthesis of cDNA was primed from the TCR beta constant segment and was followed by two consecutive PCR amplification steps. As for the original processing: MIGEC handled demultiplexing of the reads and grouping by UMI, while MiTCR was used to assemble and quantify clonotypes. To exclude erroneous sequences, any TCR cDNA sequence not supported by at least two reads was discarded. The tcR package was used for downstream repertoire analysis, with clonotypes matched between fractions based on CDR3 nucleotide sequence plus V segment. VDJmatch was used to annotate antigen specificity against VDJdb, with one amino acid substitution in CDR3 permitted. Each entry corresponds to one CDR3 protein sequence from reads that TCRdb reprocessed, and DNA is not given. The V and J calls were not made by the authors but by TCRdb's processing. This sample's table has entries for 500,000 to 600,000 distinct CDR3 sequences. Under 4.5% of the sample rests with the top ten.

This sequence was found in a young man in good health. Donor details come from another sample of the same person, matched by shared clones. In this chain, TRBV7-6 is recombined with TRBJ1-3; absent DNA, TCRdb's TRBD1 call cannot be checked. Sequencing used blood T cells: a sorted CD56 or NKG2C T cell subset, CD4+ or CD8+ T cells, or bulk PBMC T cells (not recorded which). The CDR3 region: CASSLYTGSGNTIYF.